These T cell receptor beta chains were read from a single sample in a study of identical twins. One entry per CDR3 protein results from TCRdb running MiXCR on the 5' RACE reads. This table holds about 720,000 distinct CDR3 sequences, approximately 9% found once. The same data also contributed to another study, on yellow fever vaccine responses in identical twins.

Source material: PBMCs. The receptors originated from a woman aged 18 to 35 in good health. Each CDR3 is given with its conserved first and last residue. Each record gives: J gene, clone size, D gene, V gene, CDR3 DNA, CDR3 protein. A D gene is named only where the DNA matches it firmly. The size of a clone is reported for some rows only, either as once, few or many, or as a class for expanded clones.

>TRBJ2-3|many|.|TRBV4-3
TGCGCCAGCAGCCAAGACGCTAGCGAATCCACAGATACGCAGTATTTT
CASSQDASESTDTQYF
>TRBJ2-1|.|TRBD2|TRBV29-1
TGCAGCGTTATAGTAGCGGGCCACAATGAGCAGTTCTTC
CSVIVAGHNEQFF
>TRBJ2-7|.|.|TRBV10-2
TGCGCCAGTAACAGGGCCCTCTCCTACGAGCAGTACTTC
CASNRALSYEQYF
>TRBJ2-3|few|TRBD2|TRBV24-1
TGTGCCACCAGTGACCGGGGGGGGACTAGCGGGGGGCATACGCAGTATTTT
CATSDRGGTSGGHTQYF
>TRBJ2-7|many|.|TRBV5-1
TGCGCCAGCAGCTCAAGCGGGCTTTCCTACGAGCAGTACTTC
CASSSSGLSYEQYF
>TRBJ2-3|.|TRBD1|TRBV5-1
TGCGCCAGCAGCTCCTCGACAGGGGGCACAGATACGCAGTATTTT
CASSSSTGGTDTQYF
>TRBJ2-2|many|.|TRBV29-1
TGCAGCGTTGAAGAGTCAAACACCGGGGAGCTGTTTTTT
CSVEESNTGELFF
>TRBJ2-1|few|TRBD1|TRBV7-2
TGTGCCAGCAGTCGATTGACAGGGGGCTACAATGAGCAGTTCTTC
CASSRLTGGYNEQFF
>TRBJ1-2|few|.|TRBV20-1
TGCAGTGCTAGAGACGGTAGGCTGATCTACACCTTC
CSARDGRLIYTF
>TRBJ2-3|.|TRBD2|TRBV20-1
TGCAGTGCTACTGGACTAGCGGGAGGCCGCACAGATACGCAGTATTTT
CSATGLAGGRTDTQYF
>TRBJ2-4|.|TRBD1|TRBV2
TGTGCCAGCAGTGGTCTAAGGGGGCCAAGCATTCAGTACTTC
CASSGLRGPSIQYF
>TRBJ2-5|.|.|TRBV7-6
TGTGCCAGCAGCTTATGGGACTCCAACCAAGAGACCCAGTACTTC
CASSLWDSNQETQYF
>TRBJ1-5|.|.|TRBV20-1
TGCAGTGCTAGAGATGGGGTAGGAAGCAATCAGCCCCAGCATTTT
CSARDGVGSNQPQHF
>TRBJ2-2|many|TRBD2|TRBV5-1
TGCGCCAGCAGCAAAACTAGCGAGCGGAACACCGGGGAGCTGTTTTTT
CASSKTSERNTGELFF
>TRBJ2-1|few|.|TRBV7-2
TGTGCCAGCAGCGAGCGGGCAAGCTCCTACAATGAGCAGTTCTTC
CASSERASSYNEQFF
>TRBJ2-3|many|TRBD2|TRBV24-1
TGTGCCACCAGTGACACTACGGGACTAAGGGTGGGAGATACGCAGTATTTT
CATSDTTGLRVGDTQYF
>TRBJ2-5|.|.|TRBV7-9
TGTGCCAGCAGCCAAGCCGGGCCCCAAGAGACCCAGTACTTC
CASSQAGPQETQYF
>TRBJ2-7|few|TRBD2|TRBV18
TGTGCCAGCTCACCACCCACTAGCGGGAGTAAGGGCGAGCAGTACTTC
CASSPPTSGSKGEQYF
>TRBJ2-3|many|.|TRBV4-2
TGTGCCAGCAGCCCCCCCTGGGCAGATACGCAGTATTTT
CASSPPWADTQYF
>TRBJ2-5|many|.|TRBV5-1
TGCGCCAGCAGCTTCGGCTCCTTAGGCCAAGAGACCCAGTACTTC
CASSFGSLGQETQYF
>TRBJ2-7|few|TRBD1|TRBV25-1
TGTGCCAGCAGTGCGACAGGGTATCGCGAGCAGTACTTC
CASSATGYREQYF
>TRBJ2-1|many|TRBD2|TRBV5-1
TGCGCCAGCAGCTTGGAGACTAGCGGGGGATACCTCTCCTACAATGAGCAGTTCTTC
CASSLETSGGYLSYNEQFF
>TRBJ2-7|.|TRBD1|TRBV20-1
TGCAGTGCTTTTACCACGACAGGGTCCCTCTACGAGCAGTACTTC
CSAFTTTGSLYEQYF
>TRBJ2-3|few|TRBD1|TRBV4-3
TGCGCCAGCAGCCATAAACCGGGACAGAGCACAGATACGCAGTATTTT
CASSHKPGQSTDTQYF
>TRBJ2-7|many|.|TRBV29-1
TGCAGCGTATACGTCGGCACAGCCTACGAGCAGTACTTC
CSVYVGTAYEQYF
>TRBJ1-1|many|.|TRBV3-1
TGTGCCAGCAGCCAATCCAGGGGCGCTGAAGCTTTCTTT
CASSQSRGAEAFF
>TRBJ2-7|many|.|TRBV29-1
TGCAGCGTGGGCCATGGACAGTCTCCTGTGTACGAGCAGTACTTC
CSVGHGQSPVYEQYF
>TRBJ2-1|.|TRBD2|TRBV9
TGTGCCAGCAGCCCTCGACTAGCGGGGGGGGAAGTATACAATGAGCAGTTCTTC
CASSPRLAGGEVYNEQFF
>TRBJ2-1|few|.|TRBV25-1
TGTGCCAGCAGTGACAGGGTGGGCTACAATGAGCAGTTCTTC
CASSDRVGYNEQFF
>TRBJ2-1|few|TRBD1|TRBV12-3/TRBV12-4
TGTGCCAGCAGACCGCCCGGGACAGCATACTACAATGAGCAGTTCTTC
CASRPPGTAYYNEQFF
>TRBJ2-2|few|.|TRBV6-2/TRBV6-3
TGTGCCAGCAGTCCCCGATTCCGCGGCCGGACCGGGGAGCTGTTTTTT
CASSPRFRGRTGELFF
>TRBJ2-2|.|.|TRBV5-1
TGCGCCAGCAGCTCCTGGGGGGGGCAAACCGGGGAGCTGTTTTTT
CASSSWGGQTGELFF
>TRBJ1-2|once|TRBD1|TRBV7-9
TGTGCCAGCAGCCCCCAGGACAGGGAAGGGGTTGGCTACACCTTC
CASSPQDREGVGYTF
>TRBJ2-3|many|TRBD2|TRBV4-3
TGCGCCAGCAGCCAAGCGGGGAGGGAGGCAGATACGCAGTATTTT
CASSQAGREADTQYF
>TRBJ1-5|.|.|TRBV5-6
TGTGCCAGCAGCGTTGCAGGGGAACAGCCCCAGCATTTT
CASSVAGEQPQHF
>TRBJ2-2|many|TRBD2|TRBV7-9
TGTGCCAGCAGCTTAGCCGGCGGGGGAGCGGCCGGGGAGCTGTTTTTT
CASSLAGGGAAGELFF
>TRBJ2-6|.|.|TRBV5-1
TGCGCCAGCAGCCGCGTTAAGGACAGTCTTGCCAACGTCCTGACTTTC
CASSRVKDSLANVLTF
>TRBJ2-2|.|TRBD2|TRBV4-2
TGTGCCAGCAGCCAAGATTGGCCACTAGCGGGGGGATCGAACACCGGGGAGCTGTTTTTT
CASSQDWPLAGGSNTGELFF
>TRBJ2-6|few|.|TRBV20-1
TGCAGTGCGAAAGAGAACGCTGGGGCCAACGTCCTGACTTTC
CSAKENAGANVLTF
>TRBJ2-5|many|.|TRBV29-1
TGCAGCGTTGAAGGGGTTGGAGAGACCCAGTACTTC
CSVEGVGETQYF
>TRBJ2-7|many|TRBD1|TRBV2
TGTGCCAGCAGCATACAGGGGCTCTCCTACGAGCAGTACTTC
CASSIQGLSYEQYF
>TRBJ2-1|.|TRBD1|TRBV6-1
TGTGCCACCAAACGGGACAGAACCTACAATGAGCAGTTCTTC
CATKRDRTYNEQFF
>TRBJ2-2|many|.|TRBV11-2
TGTGCCAGCAGCTTACTAGGTGCGAACACCGGGGAGCTGTTTTTT
CASSLLGANTGELFF
>TRBJ1-1|many|.|TRBV12-3/TRBV12-4
TGTGCCAGCAGTCCCCGTGAGGGATCTGAAGCTTTCTTT
CASSPREGSEAFF
>TRBJ1-6|few|TRBD1|TRBV5-1
TGCGCCAGCAGCGGAGGACAGGCGGGGGACTCACCCCTCCACTTT
CASSGGQAGDSPLHF
>TRBJ1-1|.|.|TRBV18
TGTGCCAGCTCACCACTCCAACAGGTTGAAGCTTTCTTT
CASSPLQQVEAFF
>TRBJ2-3|.|.|TRBV7-8
TGTGCCAGCAGCGCGGAGGTCCGCCGTGGCACAGATACGCAGTATTTT
CASSAEVRRGTDTQYF
>TRBJ2-7|few|TRBD1|TRBV18
TGTGCCAGCTCACCAGTTCCGGACAGGCGCGAGCAGTACTTC
CASSPVPDRREQYF
>TRBJ2-2|many|TRBD1|TRBV6-6
TGTGCCACCGGGACAGCTAACACCGGGGAGCTGTTTTTT
CATGTANTGELFF
>TRBJ2-3|many|.|TRBV6-6
TGTGCCAGCCGCCCACAGCTGGATACGCAGTATTTT
CASRPQLDTQYF
>TRBJ2-5|.|TRBD2|TRBV20-1
TGCAGTGCTAGAACAGGGCGGAGCGGGAGAGAGACCCAGTACTTC
CSARTGRSGRETQYF
>TRBJ1-5|few|.|TRBV5-6
TGTGCCAGCAGCTTGTTTCGGGTTAGCAATCAGCCCCAGCATTTT
CASSLFRVSNQPQHF
>TRBJ2-3|.|TRBD2|TRBV7-6
TGTGCCAGCAGCTCCCTAGCGGGAGGTACTAGCACAGATACGCAGTATTTT
CASSSLAGGTSTDTQYF
>TRBJ2-7|.|.|TRBV6-5
TGTGCCAGCAGTTTTTTATCTCAGGGGTACGAGCAGTACTTC
CASSFLSQGYEQYF
>TRBJ1-1|few|.|TRBV29-1
TGCAGCGTTGAAGATCAGAACACTGAAGCTTTCTTT
CSVEDQNTEAFF
>TRBJ2-7|few|TRBD1|TRBV15
TGTGCCACCGCCCGGGACAGGACCTACGAGCAGTACTTC
CATARDRTYEQYF
>TRBJ2-1|few|.|TRBV18
TGTGCCAGCTCACCAATGCAGGGTGGGCTGTTCTTC
CASSPMQGGLFF